These 2 T cell receptor beta chains originate from one sample sequenced in a study of T cell clones after liver transplantation. The table came from immunoSEQ multiplex PCR; TCRdb's copy has only in-frame clones and leaves some out. This table has 40,000 to 65,000 clones, approximately 84% appearing once. Sequences were derived from CD4+ T cells from blood, sampled before liver transplant. These receptor sequences come from a human donor who received a liver transplant.

The V gene is TRBV28, the J gene TRBJ2-7; TRBD1 is a possible D gene (5 bases). The CDR3 totals 15 residues. Trimming removed 3 bases from V and 6 bases from J, with 18 bases in between. CDR1 MDHEN and CDR2 SYDVKM come from the germline V gene. CDR3 sequence reads: CASSFGDRFFREQYF. The CDR3 DNA reads as TGTGCCAGCAGTTTTGGCGACAGATTCTTCCGCGAGCAGTACTTC.

The count of this clone is one. The gene calls are TRBV7-2 and TRBJ2-1; maybe TRBD1 (5 bases). There are 15 residues in the CDR3. The germline V gene encodes CDR1 SGHTA and CDR2 FQGNSA. V was cut by 4 bases and J by 7 bases, with 17 bases left in between. CDR3 loop: CASSSDSAALNEQFF. CDR3 sequence (DNA): TGTGCCAGCAGCTCAGACAGCGCGGCTTTGAATGAGCAGTTCTTC.